Listed here are 5 T cell receptor beta chains from one sample, sequenced in a study of beta chain features in type 1 diabetes. Every bit of the isolated RNA underwent reverse transcription, so sequencing read expressed TCRB transcripts. TCRdb keeps only in-frame clones here, not all; method: immunoSEQ multiplex PCR. The sample consists of approximately 38,000 clones, around 45% of them appearing once. The sample comprised central memory CD4+ T cells from blood. The receptors were sampled from a woman aged 18 to 35 in good health.

The chain links TRBV5-1 to TRBJ1-1; 9 bases agree with TRBD1. With 4 bases clipped from V and 4 bases from J, the junction kept 11 bases outside the gene matches. Germline V gene lookup returns CDR1 SGHRS and CDR2 YFSETQ. This CDR3 region has 16 residues. The CDR3 nucleotides read TGCGCCAGCAGCCCACCCGGGACAGGGTGGAGCACTGAAGCTTTCTTT. This encodes CASSPPGTGWSTEAFF.

This clone was picked up a small number of times. The chain has TRBV5-1 and TRBJ2-1, with 14 bases matching TRBD2. V lost 0 bases and J lost 6; bases outside the gene matches: 2. CDR3 length: 16 residues. The germline CDR1 and CDR2 sequences are SGHRS and YFSETQ. CDR3 in amino acids: CASSLATSGRANEQFF. The CDR3 bases are TGCGCCAGCAGCTTGGCGACTAGCGGGAGGGCCAATGAGCAGTTCTTC.

The genes are TRBV30 and TRBJ1-1; D gene uncertain. The CDR3 loop spans 12 amino acids. The ends were cut back, 5 bases at V and 5 bases at J, with 12 bases in the middle. Germline V lookup: CDR1 GTSNPN, CDR2 SVGIG (reference sequence). CDR3 sequence: CAWVPRETEAFF. The CDR3 DNA is TGTGCCTGGGTACCGCGGGAAACTGAAGCTTTCTTT. Together with reference TRBV30 and TRBJ1-1, the CDR3 gives the full variable domain: SQTIHQWPATLVQPVGSPLSLECTVEGTSNPNLYWYRQAAGRGLQLLFYSVGIGQISSEVPQNLSASRPQDRQFILSSKKLLLSDSGFYLCAWVPRETEAFFGQGTRLTVV.

V is TRBV6-5 and J is TRBJ1-2; D may be TRBD1 (5 bases). CDR1 MNHEY and CDR2 SVGAGI come from the germline V gene. The CDR3 spans 13 residues. The germline V and J ends were trimmed by 5 bases and 7 bases, with 14 bases remaining between them. CDR3 residues: CASSEALGGGYTF. For the CDR3, the DNA is TGTGCCAGCAGTGAAGCGCTGGGGGGTGGCTACACCTTC.

This clone was picked up a small number of times. The chain employs TRBV18 and TRBJ2-1, with D perhaps TRBD1 (6 bases). In germline, CDR1 is KGHSH, CDR2 LQKENI. The CDR3 has 16 residues. V lost 0 bases and J 4 bases, leaving 13 bases between the germline ends. CDR3 protein: CASSPPRNRAYNEQFF. The CDR3 DNA is TGTGCCAGCTCACCACCCCGAAACAGGGCTTACAATGAGCAGTTCTTC.